Following are 21 T cell receptor beta chains from one sample sequenced in a study of TIL therapy for anti-PD-1-resistant metastatic lung cancer. The sample's time point: pre-treatment sample, taken before nivolumab and TIL therapy. The libraries were made with immunoSEQ v3. Profiling relied on immunoSEQ multiplex PCR, and the TCRdb table lists in-frame clones only, not all of them. The sample shows about 59,000 clones, more than 60% of them seen only once. Sequences were derived from blood, sampled at baseline. The receptors were gathered from a person aged 25-79 years with non-small cell lung cancer.

The chain employs TRBV7-2 and TRBJ1-5; a weak D match, TRBD1 (6 bases). In germline, CDR1 is SGHTA, CDR2 FQGNSA. The CDR3 sequence is 15 residues long. Trimming took off 4 bases at V and 2 bases at J, with 12 bases between the two ends. The CDR3 loop reads CASSSVQGGNQPQHF. The CDR3 DNA reads TGTGCCAGCAGCTCCGTACAGGGCGGCAATCAGCCCCAGCATTTT.

This sequence joins TRBV6-6 and TRBJ1-6; perhaps TRBD1 as D (6 bases). This CDR3 region has 16 residues. V gave up 5 bases and J gave up 0 bases, with 11 bases separating them. Germline V gene data show CDR1 as MNHNY and CDR2 as SVGAGI (reference sequence). The DNA for the CDR3 is TGTGCCAGCAGTGCCAGGGGAAGCTCCTATAATTCACCCCTCCACTTT. Translation gives CASSARGSSYNSPLHF.

This chain connects TRBV7-2 to TRBJ2-3; D gene unclear. Per germline, CDR1 SGHTA and CDR2 FQGNSA. CDR3 length equals 11 residues. V lost 1 base to trimming and J lost 5 bases, with 1 base between them. DNA for the CDR3: TGTGCCAGCAGCTTAGAAGATACGCAGTATTTT. Its translation is CASSLEDTQYF.

This sequence joins TRBV19 and TRBJ1-5; D ambiguous. Trimming took off 6 bases at V and 6 bases at J, with 9 bases between the two ends. The length of the CDR3 is 12 residues. Germline values: CDR1 LNHDA, CDR2 SQIVND (reference sequence). The CDR3 DNA sequence: TGTGCCAGTAGAAGTGGTATTCAGCCCCAGCATTTT. This gives the protein CASRSGIQPQHF.

This clone was recorded only once. The chain links TRBV11-2 to TRBJ1-3, with D unresolved. The CDR3 runs to 12 residues. With 1 base removed from V and 4 bases from J, the gap between germline ends came to 2 bases. Germline V gives CDR1 SGHAT, CDR2 FQNNGV. This CDR3 reads CASSLGGNTIYF. CDR3 sequence (DNA): TGTGCCAGCAGCTTAGGAGGAAACACCATATATTTT.

With respect to this clone: One junction end does not reproduce the germline sequence, and a read error may be involved. This rearrangement joins TRBV7-7 to TRBJ2-2; D may be TRBD2 (5 bases). This CDR3 comprises 14 residues. Germline CDR1 and CDR2: SSHAT and FNYEAQ (reference sequence). CDR3 amino acids: CASSFGVGTGELFF. Written as DNA, the CDR3 is TGTGCTAGCAGCTTCGGGGTAGGAACCGGGGAGCTGTTTTTT.

The chain carries TRBV5-1 and TRBJ2-1; D remains ambiguous. Germline V gene lookup returns CDR1 SGHRS and CDR2 YFSETQ. The CDR3 spans 12 residues. Between the trimmed V and J ends, which lost 0 bases and 7 bases, there was a span of 5 bases. The DNA for the CDR3 is TGCGCCAGCAGCTTGGAAGGGAATGAGCAGTTCTTC. Translated, it gives CASSLEGNEQFF. Variable domain in full (rest from reference TRBV5-1 and TRBJ2-1): KAGVTQTPRYLIKTRGQQVTLSCSPISGHRSVSWYQQTPGQGLQFLFEYFSETQRNKGNFPGRFSGRQFSNSRSEMNVSTLELGDSALYLCASSLEGNEQFFGPGTRLTVL.

This rearrangement joins TRBV19 to TRBJ1-1; D not certain. Trimming removed 2 bases at V and 7 bases at J, with 5 bases between. Germline V gene data show CDR1 as LNHDA and CDR2 as SQIVND (reference sequence). The CDR3 sequence is 11 residues long. The CDR3 region is CASSISFEAFF. Here the CDR3 DNA reads TGTGCCAGTAGTATAAGTTTTGAAGCTTTCTTT.

This clone was seen more than once but under ten times. This chain links TRBV11-2 with TRBJ2-5; 7 bases agree with TRBD1. The J call is uncertain, as TRBJ2-7 better fits the DNA end. The CDR3 sequence is 11 residues long. Germline V gives CDR1 SGHAT, CDR2 FQNNGV. The CDR3 loop reads CASRQGNEQYF. The CDR3 DNA reads as TGTGCCAGCAGACAGGGGAACGAGCAGTACTTC.

This rearrangement joins TRBV5-1 to TRBJ2-7, with D possibly being TRBD1 or TRBD2 (5 bases each). Trimming left V 4 bases short and J 4 bases short, with 12 bases between. The CDR3 is 13 residues long. CDR1 and CDR2 from the germline V gene are SGHRS and YFSETQ. Written as DNA, the CDR3 is TGCGCCAGCAGCCTAATGGGGGAATACGAGCAGTACTTC. Translation gives CASSLMGEYEQYF. The full variable domain, rest sourced from reference TRBV5-1 and TRBJ2-7, is KAGVTQTPRYLIKTRGQQVTLSCSPISGHRSVSWYQQTPGQGLQFLFEYFSETQRNKGNFPGRFSGRQFSNSRSEMNVSTLELGDSALYLCASSLMGEYEQYFGPGTRLTVT.

This chain connects TRBV7-9 to TRBJ1-6; 8 nucleotides agree with TRBD1. Trimming took 5 bases from V and 9 from J; bases not matched to a gene: 6. CDR1 SEHNR and CDR2 FQNEAQ come from the germline V gene (reference sequence). This CDR3 contains 14 residues. The CDR3 reads CASSAGGVISPLHF. CDR3 in DNA: TGTGCCAGCAGCGCAGGGGGCGTCATTTCACCCCTCCACTTT. The full variable domain, its missing parts supplied by reference TRBV7-9 and TRBJ1-6, is DTGVSQNPRHKITKRGQNVTFRCDPISEHNRLYWYRQTLGQGPEFLTYFQNEAQLEKSRLLSDRFSAERPKGSFSTLEIQRTEQGDSAMYLCASSAGGVISPLHFGNGTRLTVT.

The chain recombines TRBV5-1 with TRBJ2-3; D call uncertain. The CDR3 runs to 16 residues. Germline loops: CDR1 SGHRS, CDR2 YFSETQ. Trimming stripped 0 bases from V and 4 bases from J, with 15 bases between. The CDR3 coding sequence is TGCGCCAGCAGCTTGGGCCAGGAATGGCACTCAGATACGCAGTATTTT. Its protein is CASSLGQEWHSDTQYF.

This chain joins TRBV4-3 and TRBJ1-3; a weak D match, TRBD1 (6 bases). This CDR3 region has 14 residues. Germline V gene lookup returns CDR1 LGHNA and CDR2 YSLEER. Trimming pared 3 bases from V and 0 bases from J, leaving 6 bases between. CDR3 sequence (DNA): TGCGCCAGCAGCCAGGGGGCCTCTGGAAACACCATATATTTT. It is translated as CASSQGASGNTIYF.

This chain connects TRBV19 to TRBJ1-1; 10 bases fit TRBD1. Trimming at V came to 6 bases and at J to 1 base, leaving 5 bases not matched to a gene. In germline, CDR1 is LNHDA, CDR2 SQIVND (reference sequence). This CDR3 is 15 amino acids long. DNA for the CDR3: TGTGCCAGTAGCCTCCGACAGGGGGCGAACACTGAAGCTTTCTTT. This encodes CASSLRQGANTEAFF.

The chain recombines TRBV2 with TRBJ2-5; perhaps TRBD2 as D (5 bases). This CDR3 region has 14 residues. The germline V gene has CDR1 SNHLY and CDR2 FYNNEI. With 5 bases removed from V and 3 bases from J, the gap between germline ends came to 13 bases. Written as DNA, the CDR3 is TGTGCCAGCAGTCCTAGGGATAGCGAAGAGACCCAGTACTTC. Encoded protein: CASSPRDSEETQYF.

This clone was counted a few times. V is TRBV6-1 and J is TRBJ1-2, with 7 positions matching TRBD1. There are 13 residues in the CDR3. V shed 5 bases, J shed 5 bases, and the junction held 5 bases outside the gene matches. Per the germline V gene, CDR1 is MNHNS and CDR2 is SASEGT. CDR3 DNA sequence: TGTGCCAGCAGTAGTACAGGGGAATATGGCTACACCTTC. This sequence encodes CASSSTGEYGYTF.

The genes are TRBV7-2 and TRBJ1-5; tentative D call: TRBD1 (5 bases). Germline V CDR1 and CDR2: SGHTA, FQGNSA. The CDR3 consists of 13 residues. With 5 bases removed from V and 5 bases from J, the gap between germline ends came to 10 bases. The CDR3 DNA reads as TGTGCCAGCAGCCGTCAGGGTGATCAGCCCCAGCATTTT. Translated: CASSRQGDQPQHF.

J is TRBJ1-1 and V is TRBV10-1; D uncertain. The length of the CDR3 is 15 residues. Per the germline V gene, CDR1 is WNHNN and CDR2 is SYGVQD (reference sequence). Trimming took 3 bases from V and 9 from J, leaving 20 bases between them. The CDR3 sequence is CASSDPAEAKGQAFF. The CDR3 coding sequence is TGCGCCAGCAGTGACCCTGCTGAAGCGAAGGGCCAAGCTTTCTTT.

A single count supports this clone. The rearrangement joins TRBV6-5 to TRBJ1-2, with 9 bases that match TRBD1. The CDR3 extends over 14 amino acids. The ends lost 6 bases at V and 5 bases at J; junction bases unmatched: 7. Germline CDR1 and CDR2: MNHEY and SVGAGI. In DNA form, the CDR3 reads TGTGCCAGCAGCTCTGTGGGACAGGGATATGGCTACACCTTC. Protein product: CASSSVGQGYGYTF.

V is TRBV2 and J is TRBJ1-2; 9 positions agree with TRBD1. CDR3 length: 12 amino acids. CDR1 and CDR2 (germline): SNHLY, FYNNEI. V shed 8 bases, J shed 5 bases, and the junction held 3 bases outside the gene matches. The CDR3 here is CASETGGYGYTF. In DNA form, the CDR3 reads TGTGCCAGCGAGACAGGGGGATATGGCTACACCTTC. Drawing the rest from reference TRBV2 and TRBJ1-2, the complete variable domain is EPEVTQTPSHQVTQMGQEVILRCVPISNHLYFYWYRQILGQKVEFLVSFYNNEISEKSEIFDDQFSVERPDGSNFTLKIRSTKLEDSAMYFCASETGGYGYTFGSGTRLTVV.

The chain recombines TRBV25-1 with TRBJ1-6; 7 bases match TRBD1. Trimming cost V 5 bases and J 0 bases; bases outside gene matches: 4. Per germline, CDR1 MGHDK and CDR2 SYGVNS. This CDR3 is 16 amino acids long. CDR3 protein: CASSKTGSSYNSPLHF. The CDR3 DNA reads TGTGCCAGCAGTAAGACAGGGAGCTCCTATAATTCACCCCTCCACTTT. The full variable domain, rest sourced from reference TRBV25-1 and TRBJ1-6, is EADIYQTPRYLVIGTGKKITLECSQTMGHDKMYWYQQDPGMELHLIHYSYGVNSTEKGDLSSESTVSRIRTEHFPLTLESARPSHTSQYLCASSKTGSSYNSPLHFGNGTRLTVT.